This passage covers 24 T cell receptor beta chains from one sample sequenced in a study of OX40 agonist ivuxolimab in advanced cancers. Assay used: immunoSEQ multiplex PCR; TCRdb lists only in-frame clones, some missing. The sample lists approximately 84,000 clones, around four fifths occurring once. Sequences were derived from CD4+ or CD8+ T cells sorted from blood, sampled in a trial of the OX40 agonist ivuxolimab. The receptors stem from an adult with an advanced solid tumor such as melanoma, head and neck, liver or kidney cancer.

The rearrangement uses TRBV18 and TRBJ1-2, with a weak D call TRBD1 (5 bases). The V gene lost 8 bases and the J gene lost 8 bases, with 24 bases spanning the gap. The CDR3 runs 15 residues. Germline V gene sequence: CDR1 KGHSH, CDR2 LQKENI. In DNA form, the CDR3 reads TGTGCCAGCCAGCAAATTAGGGGCCGGGGTGACGGCTACACCTTC. Translated, it gives CASQQIRGRGDGYTF.

This sequence joins TRBV6-5 and TRBJ1-6; 7 bases align to TRBD1. Trimming removed 7 bases from V and 8 bases from J; junction bases left unmatched: 5. CDR3 length: 13 residues. Germline V gene sequence: CDR1 MNHEY, CDR2 SVGAGI. The CDR3 loop is CASTATGDSPLHF. The CDR3 DNA reads as TGTGCCAGCACAGCAACAGGGGATTCACCCCTCCACTTT.

The chain couples TRBV11-2 to TRBJ1-2; TRBD1 is a possible D gene (5 bases). This CDR3 spans 15 amino acids. Per germline, CDR1 SGHAT and CDR2 FQNNGV. The germline V and J ends were trimmed by 5 bases and 4 bases, with 17 bases remaining between them. Here the CDR3 reads CASSPGHLVPYGYTF. The CDR3 DNA reads as TGTGCCAGCAGCCCCGGACACTTAGTCCCCTATGGCTACACCTTC. The whole variable domain, remainder taken from reference TRBV11-2 and TRBJ1-2, is EAGVAQSPRYKIIEKRQSVAFWCNPISGHATLYWYQQILGQGPKLLIQFQNNGVVDDSQLPKDRFSAERLKGVDSTLKIQPAKLEDSAVYLCASSPGHLVPYGYTFGSGTRLTVV.

This chain uses TRBV28 with TRBJ2-2; D unresolved. The CDR3 has 14 amino acids. Trimming left V 1 base short and J 6 bases short, with 9 bases between. Looked up from germline, CDR1 is MDHEN and CDR2 is SYDVKM. Written as DNA, the CDR3 is TGTGCCAGCAGTTTATTGGTGGGATCCGGGGAGCTGTTTTTT. Its protein is CASSLLVGSGELFF.

This clone came up a few times. The chain employs TRBV18 and TRBJ1-6, with D possibly TRBD1 on 5 matching bases. The length of the CDR3 is 13 residues. Germline V gene lookup returns CDR1 KGHSH and CDR2 LQKENI. V lost 2 bases and J 10 bases, leaving 9 bases between the germline ends. The CDR3: CASSPGGNSPLHF. The CDR3 DNA follows: TGTGCCAGCTCACCAGGGGGAAACTCACCCCTCCACTTT.

This clone appeared a single time. V and J are TRBV10-2 and TRBJ1-1; TRBD1 might be the D (5 bases). The CDR3 loop spans 13 amino acids. In germline, CDR1 is WSHSY, CDR2 SAAADI. V shed 5 bases and J shed 1 base, with 8 bases lying between them. CDR3 nucleotides: TGCGCCAGCAGTTCGACAGAGAACACTGAAGCTTTCTTT. Translated: CASSSTENTEAFF.

The chain couples TRBV30 to TRBJ1-2; D gene uncertain. This CDR3 comprises 13 residues. V was clipped by 3 bases and J by 5 bases, with 13 bases between them. CDR1 and CDR2 from the germline V gene are GTSNPN and SVGIG (reference sequence). The CDR3 region has the DNA TGTGCCTGGAGCCCGCAACGTTTTTATGGCTACACCTTC. Its protein product is CAWSPQRFYGYTF.

There are a few counts of this clone. This rearrangement joins TRBV28 to TRBJ1-1, with TRBD1 identical over 7 bases. With 7 bases clipped from V and 0 bases from J, the junction kept 11 bases outside the gene matches. This CDR3 is built from 16 residues. From germline, CDR1 is MDHEN and CDR2 SYDVKM. CDR3 nucleotide sequence: TGTGCCAGCACCCACCTTACCGGGACAGTGAACACTGAAGCTTTCTTT. Amino acid sequence: CASTHLTGTVNTEAFF.

This sequence joins TRBV7-9 and TRBJ2-5; D is possibly TRBD1 (7 bases). Per the germline V gene, CDR1 is SEHNR and CDR2 is FQNEAQ (reference sequence). The length of the CDR3 is 17 residues. Trimming removed 3 bases at V and 5 bases at J, with 22 bases between. CDR3 DNA: TGTGCCAGCAGCTTCCCCCGTAGGAGGGGGCGATGGGAGACCCAGTACTTC. Protein sequence: CASSFPRRRGRWETQYF. Combining the CDR3 with reference TRBV7-9 and TRBJ2-5 gives the whole variable domain DTGVSQNPRHKITKRGQNVTFRCDPISEHNRLYWYRQTLGQGPEFLTYFQNEAQLEKSRLLSDRFSAERPKGSFSTLEIQRTEQGDSAMYLCASSFPRRRGRWETQYFGPGTRLLVL.

V is TRBV7-3 and J is TRBJ2-1; unclear D gene. This CDR3 contains 12 residues. The V and J ends lost 3 bases and 9 bases respectively, with 9 bases between them. Germline assignment: CDR1 SGHTA and CDR2 FQGTGA. The CDR3 coding sequence is TGTGCCAGCAGCTTTTGGGCGAGTGAGCAGTTCTTC. This sequence encodes CASSFWASEQFF.

The V call is TRBV7-8, the J call TRBJ2-1, with 11 bases that match TRBD2. CDR1 and CDR2 (germline): SGHVS, FQNEAQ. The V and J ends lost 5 bases and 0 bases, in that order; junction bases with no gene match: 3. The CDR3 runs to 16 residues. The CDR3 nucleotides read TGTGCCAGCAGCGTTAGCGGGGGGGTCTCCTACAATGAGCAGTTCTTC. This gives the protein CASSVSGGVSYNEQFF.

The chain employs TRBV18 and TRBJ2-2, with D uncertain. The CDR3 runs to 13 residues. CDR1 and CDR2 (germline): KGHSH, LQKENI. Trimming left V 2 bases short and J 5 bases short, with 6 bases between. The chain's CDR3 is CASSPGRTGELFF. The CDR3 nucleotides are TGTGCCAGCTCACCAGGGCGGACCGGGGAGCTGTTTTTT.

The chain links TRBV28 to TRBJ1-2, with D possibly matching TRBD1 (5 bases). V lost 3 bases, J lost 7 bases, and 9 bases lay in between. Germline loops: CDR1 MDHEN, CDR2 SYDVKM. There are 12 residues in the CDR3. The CDR3 nucleotides read TGTGCCAGCAGTTTCTCGGGGGGTGGCTACACCTTC. Its translation: CASSFSGGGYTF.

The chain employs TRBV28 and TRBJ2-2; TRBD1 is a possible D gene (6 bases). The V gene lost 5 bases and the J gene lost 2 bases, with 12 bases spanning the gap. This CDR3 is built from 15 residues. CDR1 and CDR2 (germline): MDHEN, SYDVKM. This chain's CDR3 is CASSIGTTNTGELFF. CDR3 nucleotides: TGTGCCAGCAGTATCGGGACAACAAACACCGGGGAGCTGTTTTTT. The full variable domain, in which reference TRBV28 and TRBJ2-2 provide the parts outside the CDR3, is DVKVTQSSRYLVKRTGEKVFLECVQDMDHENMFWYRQDPGLGLRLIYFSYDVKMKEKGDIPEGYSVSREKKERFSLILESASTNQTSMYLCASSIGTTNTGELFFGEGSRLTVL.

The chain uses TRBV10-3 and TRBJ2-3; TRBD1 or TRBD2 may be the D gene (6 bases each). V dropped 4 bases and J dropped 6 bases, with 14 bases sitting between them. In germline, CDR1 is ENHRY, CDR2 SYGVKD. This CDR3 is built from 14 residues. The CDR3 sequence is CAISGGGRGDTQYF. The CDR3 coding sequence is TGTGCCATCAGTGGAGGGGGGAGAGGGGATACGCAGTATTTT.

This chain connects TRBV7-2 to TRBJ2-7, with 8 bases fitting TRBD2. Germline assignment: CDR1 SGHTA and CDR2 FQGNSA. The CDR3 contains 15 residues. Germline trimming cut 1 base from V and 2 bases from J; bases unmatched to any gene: 4. The CDR3 region has the DNA TGTGCCAGCAGCTTAGTTGGTAGCGGGGCCTACGAGCAGTACTTC. This translates into CASSLVGSGAYEQYF.

The chain links TRBV7-6 to TRBJ1-2; TRBD1 might be the D (5 bases). Between the trimmed V and J ends, which lost 3 bases and 5 bases, there was a span of 10 bases. The CDR3 sequence is 13 residues long. Germline CDR1 reads SGHVS; CDR2 reads FNYEAQ. In DNA, the CDR3 is TGTGCCAGCAGCTTTTCTGGGGGATATGGCTACACCTTC. It is translated as CASSFSGGYGYTF.

The V gene is TRBV7-2, the J gene TRBJ2-5; 9 bases fit TRBD2. V shed 10 bases and J 7 bases; nucleotides not matched to a gene: 13. CDR1 SGHTA and CDR2 FQGNSA come from the germline V gene. The CDR3 contains 14 residues. CDR3 DNA sequence: TGTGCCACCAAGCCTAGCGGGGTGGTAGGGACCCAGTACTTC. This encodes CATKPSGVVGTQYF.

This clone was counted a single time. This sequence joins TRBV7-2 and TRBJ1-6; tentatively, D is TRBD1 (6 bases). Germline V gene sequence: CDR1 SGHTA, CDR2 FQGNSA. V lost 5 bases to trimming and J lost 8 bases, with 13 bases between them. The CDR3 runs 14 residues. This chain's CDR3 is CASSLQGLDSPLHF. The CDR3 DNA reads as TGTGCCAGCAGCCTACAGGGCTTGGATTCACCCCTCCACTTT.

This chain uses TRBV27 with TRBJ2-7, with D unresolved. V lost 4 bases, J lost 3 bases, and 10 bases lay in between. CDR1 and CDR2 (germline): MNHEY, SMNVEV (reference sequence). This CDR3 is 13 amino acids long. CDR3 in DNA: TGTGCCAGCAGTTCGCGACGGTTCTACGAGCAGTACTTC. This sequence encodes CASSSRRFYEQYF.

The chain has TRBV29-1 and TRBJ1-1; tentative D call: TRBD1 (6 bases). Trimming stripped 5 bases from V and 0 bases from J, with 10 bases between. Germline V gene sequence: CDR1 SQVTM, CDR2 ANQGSEA. This CDR3 has 13 amino acids. CDR3 residues: CSVNRDMNTEAFF. CDR3 nucleotides: TGCAGCGTTAACCGGGACATGAACACTGAAGCTTTCTTT.

This sequence joins TRBV27 and TRBJ1-5; 7 bases align to TRBD1. Germline loops: CDR1 MNHEY, CDR2 SMNVEV (reference sequence). The CDR3 runs 18 residues. The ends lost 3 bases at V and 0 bases at J; junction bases unmatched: 11. For the CDR3, the DNA is TGTGCCAGCAGTTTCTCGGGGGGAGGGGGCAGTAGCAATCAGCCCCAGCATTTT. Encoded protein: CASSFSGGGGSSNQPQHF.

Only one count was recorded for this clone. The V and J genes are TRBV10-3 and TRBJ1-5; the match to TRBD1 covers 9 bases. V shed 1 base, J shed 4 bases, and the junction held 8 bases outside the gene matches. Germline CDR1 reads ENHRY; CDR2 reads SYGVKD. CDR3 length: 17 amino acids. The CDR3 nucleotides read TGTGCCATCAGTGAGTTCCCCGGACAGGGGAATAATCAGCCCCAGCATTTT. It codes for CAISEFPGQGNNQPQHF.

The chain carries TRBV4-1 and TRBJ2-2, with D maybe TRBD2 (6 bases). V lost 2 bases, J lost 4 bases, and 14 bases lay in between. This CDR3 region has 16 residues. Per the germline V gene, CDR1 is MGHRA and CDR2 is YSYEKL. As DNA, the CDR3 is TGCGCCAGCAGCCAACGCTACGGGGGACCCACCGGGGAGCTGTTTTTT. Translated, it gives CASSQRYGGPTGELFF.